The T cell receptor (beta chain) described here comes from a study of cytomegalovirus exposure and HLA in healthy donors (TCRdb year 2017). For the wider study: An earlier analysis of a few hundred of the donors reported about 300 Gb of sequence data and some 110 million unique TCR beta sequences obtained from around 190 million T cells. Roughly 300 gigabases of sequencing data and roughly 81 million unique TCR sequences made up an early release that covered fewer than 650 HLA-typed donors. Of the roughly 400 genotyped donors, 80% to 90% were placed in the genetic ancestry cluster associated with self-reported Caucasian donors. The aim of the study was to test whether cataloging public T cell receptors could identify signatures of past pathogen exposure. Using immunosequencing, the study profiled T cell repertoires from 500 to 800 subjects and related those repertoires to cytomegalovirus serostatus. In addition to the first cohort of 666 subjects, a separate validation cohort of around 110 different subjects was used. The study combined high-throughput TCR immunosequencing, statistical association of individual TCRs with disease status, and machine learning to predict cytomegalovirus infection status. To study patterns of TCR occurrence, a later analysis re-analyzed previously published TCR beta repertoires from 550 to 800 donors and added high-resolution HLA genotyping. Rather than drawing on any new phenotypic data, the later analysis identified candidate immune exposures from TCR beta sequences and the way those sequences occurred across donors. An earlier analysis of roughly 600 of the donors used high-throughput TCR beta sequencing to judge whether each TCR beta V gene segment behaved as functional or pseudogenic. Donor age, sex, ethnicity and CMV serostatus were compiled together with the repertoire data. A later genetic analysis took genome-wide SNP genotypes for about 65% of the 666 donors and used that subset as a discovery cohort. All discovery cohort repertoires had been generated on a single sequencing platform. HLA typing covered class I and class II loci at four-digit resolution. The number of donors typed differed by locus, with about 629-640 for A, B, C, DRB1 and DQB1, more than 500 for DQA1, under 610 for DPA1, and roughly 450 for DPB1. Roughly 5 DR-DQ haplotypes were handled as single units for association and clustering because linkage in the cohort was strong. Among roughly 370 genotyped donors of the cohort, an average of around 240,000 unique TCR beta nucleotide sequences were sequenced per donor, roughly 20% of them non-productive. What the study reported, not specific to this receptor: V-gene and J-gene trimming of TCR beta chains was associated with a missense DCLRE1C variant in a later genetic analysis, and the association was replicated in an independent cohort. It was suggested by the authors that the approach could potentially be generalized to other disease states and immunological phenotypes. In an earlier analysis of some 500 of the donors, most TCR beta V segments were observed in productive rearrangements about 90% or about 30% of the time, broadly matching IMGT annotations. The study listed 164 TCR beta chains as associated with cytomegalovirus. The sequencing pipeline was judged likely to have produced a cluster of highly shared sequence variants as a technical artifact. A later genetic analysis reported fewer N-insertions in productive TCRs among donors in an Asian-associated ancestry cluster than the roughly 720-donor mean. Because counts were too low, about 15 rarely observed V segments, including chromosome 9 orphons, were left out of the earlier analysis of 587 of the donors. At a false discovery rate of 0.05, a later analysis linked 15,000 to 20,000 TCR beta sequences to specific HLA alleles. For the cohort, immune exposure information was limited to CMV serostatus. In vitro tests confirmed that a few of the cytomegalovirus-associated TCR beta chains recognize cytomegalovirus antigens. Some IMGT-functional V segments, including TRBV6-2 and TRBV6-3, could not be distinguished by the 87-base-pair reads and were therefore excluded. In a later analysis, most CMV-associated TCR beta chains were found to appear HLA-restricted, with HLA associations seemingly driven largely by CMV exposure. In a later analysis, HLA-associated TCR beta chains showed more clonal expansion and lower generation probabilities than non-associated chains that were equally common. Correlated functional status among segregating V segments might reflect linkage disequilibrium, but an unknown experimental factor could not be ruled out. A further reported finding was that TCR beta sequences accurately predicted the HLA-A and HLA-B alleles for most subjects in the first cohort. This cohort had only TCR beta chains sequenced, and the lack of alpha or paired-chain data limited which features could be detected. Sequencing depth was assumed to be roughly uniform across donors in the presence/absence analyses, though that assumption may not hold. Most TCR sequences were observed very rarely across donors, whereas some public TCRs were present in many individuals. The classifier was reported to diagnose cytomegalovirus status with high specificity and sensitivity in both the original cohort and the validation cohort. A later analysis found that TCR association rates varied across HLA loci, with DRB1 alleles showing the most associated TCRs and HLA-C alleles the fewest. Several of the top co-occurrence clusters appeared to be linked to parvovirus B19, influenza, CMV and Epstein-Barr virus, according to a later analysis. Assigning TCR associations to individual alleles was difficult when HLA alleles, especially DR and DQ, strongly co-occurred. Because some donors lacked HLA typing at each locus, the association tests relied only on the typed subset.

Comment on this clone: Its antigen is not yet known. No base quality values were provided; no much bigger clone lies one nucleotide off.

The cohort consisted of fewer than 700 healthy bone marrow donors. Cohort members were all nominally healthy when sampled, although unrecorded immune exposures were likely present. The donor tested CMV seronegative and was one of the 352 seronegative cohort members. A peripheral blood sample was collected from each donor, and TCR beta sequencing was performed on peripheral blood mononuclear cells. Genomic DNA extraction from the blood cell samples was performed with the Qiagen DNeasy Blood Extraction Kit. The library was produced with the immunoSEQ multiplex PCR assay. For the multiplex PCR, a mixture combining 60 forward primers for TCR Vbeta segments and 13 reverse primers for TCR Jbeta segments was used. The CDR3 region of rearranged TCR beta genes was amplified from genomic DNA with a multiplex PCR assay. On the Illumina HiSeq System, the amplified TCR beta libraries were sequenced as 87-base-pair reads. In the original analysis: A later analysis tallied around 80 million unique TCR beta chains across the roughly 610 repertoires, and approximately 12 million of those chains were shared by two or more donors. Raw reads were error-corrected and collapsed into unique sequences by a nearest-neighbor algorithm in which closely related sequences were merged to remove PCR and sequencing errors. To assign V, D and J gene segments, CDR3 sequences were aligned to IMGT reference sequences. For a sequence to be retained, a match of at least six nucleotides was required to both a V gene segment and a J gene segment. Rearrangements were classified as productive when the CDR3 lacked stop codons and remained in frame with V and J, and all other rearrangements were classified as non-productive. CDR3 was defined according to IMGT convention as the region running from the second conserved V-encoded cysteine to the conserved J-encoded phenylalanine. Sequences without an unambiguous match to a single V gene segment were excluded from the earlier analysis of 587 of the donors. In an earlier analysis of several hundred of the donors, V segments were called functional above 56.7% productive rearrangements and were called segregating when the between-donor standard deviation exceeded 5%. A statistical classification framework was developed to diagnose cytomegalovirus status using the catalog of TCR beta chain sequences. In a later analysis, V and J genes were assigned by comparing TCR nucleotide sequences against IMGT/GENE-DB human TR gene sequences. In a later analysis, CDR3 sequences and most-parsimonious VDJ recombination scenarios were assigned using the TCRdist pipeline. In a later analysis, each TCR beta chain was defined by its CDR3 amino acid sequence together with its V-gene family, and reads without a unique V-gene family were excluded. To address suspected cross-contamination and a sequencing artifact, a later analysis removed approximately 590 highly shared, low-generation-probability nucleotide sequences. For each public chain, a later analysis derived a clonal expansion index from normalized ranks of inferred template counts within each repertoire. In a later analysis, generation probabilities were computed with a VDJ recombination model fitted to out-of-frame rearrangements, and the resulting probabilities were checked against IGoR. A later analysis scored TCR-TCR, TCR-HLA and TCR-CMV co-occurrence with hypergeometric tests, applying a repertoire-size bias correction to TCR pairs. In a later analysis, false discovery rates were estimated by permuting HLA or CMV assignments 20 times. A later analysis grouped co-occurring TCRs with DBSCAN, adding TCRdist sequence similarity when clustering within HLA-allele-positive subsets. Repertoires with fewer than 30,000 or more than 120,000 public chains were left out of co-occurrence clustering, as were a few repertoires with anomalous nucleotide sharing. The immuneACCESS repertoire file appears here via TCRdb, limited to in-frame rearrangements. These files lack a portion of the clones; in checked studies, under half of the deficit traces to unresolved V genes, and the cause of the others is not known. From that table come the V and J calls and clone size; the DNA was used to work out D and trimming. The sample table records 110,000 to 150,000 clones; roughly 79% of these occur just once. Jointly, the top ten make up about 1.7% of the sample.

Per the germline V gene, SGHTA is the CDR1 and FQGNSA is the CDR2. V is trimmed back by 3 bases and J by 6 bases, and the junction contains 8 bases that no gene match accounts for. The CDR3 holds 15 amino acids from the cysteine to the phenylalanine. CDR3 DNA only is kept here, 45 bases in frame from base 1. The rearranged chain carries TRBV7-2 and TRBJ1-3, and TRBD1 aligns with 7 junction nucleotides. Sequenced: PBMCs. The clonotype comes from a woman between 25 and 40 years old in good health and CMV-seronegative. The DNA reads as follows: TGTGCCAGCAGCTTCAAGAGACAGGGACAAAACACCATATATTTT. This sequence encodes CASSFKRQGQNTIYF.